This TCR beta chain was found in a study of vaccination effects on CD4 cells after COVID-19. Study background: It was a median of 72 days after the second dose that post-vaccine samples were obtained.

Before sequencing took place, the ViraFEST assay used viral peptide pools to expand antigen-specific CD4+ T cells. CD4+ T cells were isolated after 10 days of culture. Vaccine administered to participants consisted of two doses of either BNT162b2 or mRNA-1273. Each culture well received around 2 million PBMC. These cells were then cultured in IMDM with 9 to 10 IU/ml IL-2 and 8.5 to 10 ug/ml peptides. Only in-frame clones appear in the TCRdb table, and some are missing; sequencing was by immunoSEQ multiplex PCR. The data contain 20,000 or so clones, roughly 76% of them singletons. The germline CDR1 and CDR2 sequences are MNHEY and SMNVEV (reference sequence). V trimming: 3 bases; J trimming: 7 bases; junction bases outside the gene matches: 9. The CDR3 is made up of 14 amino acids. A note on this clone: The antigen remains undetermined.

This clonotype originated in a human donor who received a COVID-19 vaccine. V is TRBV27 and J is TRBJ2-7, with 7 bases lining up with TRBD1. The specimen was CD4+ T cells from PBMCs cultured with HCoV-229E spike peptides, collected after COVID-19 vaccination. The chain's CDR3 is CASSFRQGEREQYF. CDR3 nucleotides: TGTGCCAGCAGTTTCCGGCAGGGGGAGAGAGAGCAGTACTTC.